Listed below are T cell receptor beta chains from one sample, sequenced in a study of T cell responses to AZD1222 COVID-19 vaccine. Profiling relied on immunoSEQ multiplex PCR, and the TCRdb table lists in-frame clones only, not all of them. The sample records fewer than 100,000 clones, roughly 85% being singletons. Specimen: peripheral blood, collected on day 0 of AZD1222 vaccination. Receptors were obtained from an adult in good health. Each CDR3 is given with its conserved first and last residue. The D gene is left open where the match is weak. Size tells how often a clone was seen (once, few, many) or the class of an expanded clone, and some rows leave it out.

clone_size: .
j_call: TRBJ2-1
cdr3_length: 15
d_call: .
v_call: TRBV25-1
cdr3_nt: TGTGCCAGCAGCGATGACACCTACACCTACAATGAGCAGTTCTTC
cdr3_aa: CASSDDTYTYNEQFF

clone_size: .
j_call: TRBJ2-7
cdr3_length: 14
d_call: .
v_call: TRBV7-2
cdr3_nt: TGTGCCAGCACCCGGCAGGGGCGTCCCTACGAGCAGTACTTC
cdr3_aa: CASTRQGRPYEQYF

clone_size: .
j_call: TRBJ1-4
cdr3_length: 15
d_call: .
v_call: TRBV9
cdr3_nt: TGTGCCAGCAGCGTATTGGAGGGTGGCCGTGAAAAACTGTTTTTT
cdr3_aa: CASSVLEGGREKLFF

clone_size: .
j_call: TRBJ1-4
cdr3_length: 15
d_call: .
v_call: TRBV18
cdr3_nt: TGTGCCAGCTCACCACCTGAAGGGGCTGAAAAAAAACTGTTTTTT
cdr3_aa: CASSPPEGAEKKLFF

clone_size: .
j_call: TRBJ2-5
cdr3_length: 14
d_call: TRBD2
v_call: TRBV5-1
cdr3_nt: TGCGCCAGCAGCTCGGACCGGGAGGTTGAGACCCAGTACTTC
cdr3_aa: CASSSDREVETQYF

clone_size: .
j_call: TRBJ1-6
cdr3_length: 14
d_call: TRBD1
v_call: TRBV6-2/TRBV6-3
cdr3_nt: TGTGCCAGCAGTCTCCGGGACAGGAATTCACCCCTCCACTTT
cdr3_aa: CASSLRDRNSPLHF

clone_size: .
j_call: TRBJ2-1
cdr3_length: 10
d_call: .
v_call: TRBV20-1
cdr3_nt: TGCAGTGCTAGGGACAATGAGCAGTTCTTC
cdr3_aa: CSARDNEQFF

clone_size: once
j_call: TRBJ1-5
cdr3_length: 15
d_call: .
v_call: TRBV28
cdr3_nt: TGTGCCAGCAGTTTCTTCCAACAAGGCAATCAGCCCCAGCATTTT
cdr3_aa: CASSFFQQGNQPQHF

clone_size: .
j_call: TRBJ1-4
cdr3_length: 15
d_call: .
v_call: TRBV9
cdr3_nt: TGTGCCAGCAGCACCCACAGTGCAACTAATGAAAAACTGTTTTTT
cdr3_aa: CASSTHSATNEKLFF

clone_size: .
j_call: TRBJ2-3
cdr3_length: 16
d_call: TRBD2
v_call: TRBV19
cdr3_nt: TGTGCCAGTAGTCCTAGGACTGTACTAGCGGGGGATACGCAGTATTTT
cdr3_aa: CASSPRTVLAGDTQYF

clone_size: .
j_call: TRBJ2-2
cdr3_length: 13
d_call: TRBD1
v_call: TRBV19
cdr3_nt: TGTGCCAGCCAACCTAGGGGGCGTGGGGAGCTGTTTTTT
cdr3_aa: CASQPRGRGELFF

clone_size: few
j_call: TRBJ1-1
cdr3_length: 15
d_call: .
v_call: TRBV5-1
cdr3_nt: TGCGCCAGCAGCTTGGGTGGGGGAGCGGTCGCTGAAGCTTTCTTT
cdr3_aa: CASSLGGGAVAEAFF

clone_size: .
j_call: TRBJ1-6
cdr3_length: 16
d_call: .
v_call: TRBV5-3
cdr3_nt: TGTGCCAGAAGCGCAGGGCGAGGGGTTCAACATTCACCCCTCCACTTT
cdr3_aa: CARSAGRGVQHSPLHF

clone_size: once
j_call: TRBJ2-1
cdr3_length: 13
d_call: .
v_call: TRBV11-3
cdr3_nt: TGTGCCAGCAGCTTAGATCCCGACAATGAGCAGTTCTTC
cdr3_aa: CASSLDPDNEQFF

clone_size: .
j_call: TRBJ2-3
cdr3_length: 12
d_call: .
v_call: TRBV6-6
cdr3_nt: TGTGCCACCAGGGGGGCGCAGGAGACGCAGTATTTT
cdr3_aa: CATRGAQETQYF

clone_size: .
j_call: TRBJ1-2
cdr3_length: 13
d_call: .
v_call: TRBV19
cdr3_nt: TGTGCCAGTAGTATCGGGACAAGAAATGGCTACACCTTC
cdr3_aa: CASSIGTRNGYTF

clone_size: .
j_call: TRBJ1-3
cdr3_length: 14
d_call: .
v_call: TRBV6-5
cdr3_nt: TGTGCCGCGGCGCGGGGTGGCTCTGGAAACACCATATATTTT
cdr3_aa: CAAARGGSGNTIYF